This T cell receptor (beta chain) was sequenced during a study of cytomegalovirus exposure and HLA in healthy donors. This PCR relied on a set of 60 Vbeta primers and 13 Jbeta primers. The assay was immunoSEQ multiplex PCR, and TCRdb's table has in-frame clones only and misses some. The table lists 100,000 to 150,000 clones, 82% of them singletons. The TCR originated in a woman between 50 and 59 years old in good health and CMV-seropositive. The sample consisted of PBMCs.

The CDR3 reads CAISSTPSSGYQETQYF. CDR3 nucleotides: TGTGCCATCAGTTCCACCCCAAGTAGCGGGTACCAAGAGACCCAGTACTTC. The chain employs TRBV10-3 and TRBJ2-5; 7 bases map to TRBD2. The CDR3 loop spans 17 amino acids. The V and J ends lost 5 bases and 0 bases, in that order; junction bases with no gene match: 12. CDR1 is ENHRY, CDR2 SYGVKD, per germline.